The rows below give T cell receptor beta chains drawn from one sample of a study of T cells after posttransplantation cyclophosphamide. The table came from immunoSEQ multiplex PCR; TCRdb's copy has only in-frame clones and leaves some out. Of 30,000 or so clones listed, 70% to 90% are singletons. The sample was PBMCs. Receptor source: a woman between 40 and 55 years old with a blood cancer, CMV-positive, and with a related stem cell donor. CDR3s include the opening cysteine and the closing phenylalanine or tryptophan. A D gene is named only where the DNA matches it firmly. For some rows the clone size is stated as once, few or many, or as a class when expanded; others skip it.

d_call,clone_size,v_call,j_call,cdr3_aa,cdr3_nt
.,.,TRBV5-1,TRBJ2-2,CASSSALTRDTGELFF,TGCGCCAGCAGCTCCGCCCTCACCCGGGACACCGGGGAGCTGTTTTTT
.,.,TRBV4-1,TRBJ2-3,CASSQDGQKDTQYF,TGCGCCAGCAGCCAAGATGGACAGAAAGATACGCAGTATTTT
.,.,TRBV5-6,TRBJ2-7,CASSFASSYEQYF,TGTGCCAGCAGCTTCGCCAGCTCCTACGAGCAGTACTTC
.,.,TRBV7-2,TRBJ2-3,CASSIGQTTDTQYF,TGTGCCAGCAGCATAGGACAGACCACAGATACGCAGTATTTT
TRBD1,.,TRBV7-9,TRBJ1-1,CASSMNAWTGGGEAFF,TGTGCCAGCAGCATGAACGCCTGGACAGGGGGGGGTGAAGCTTTCTTT
.,.,TRBV5-1,TRBJ2-7,CASSLGAGPGEQYF,TGCGCCAGCAGCTTGGGGGCAGGGCCAGGGGAGCAGTACTTC
TRBD1,.,TRBV6-4,TRBJ1-2,CASSDSGDRGLDGYTF,TGTGCCAGCAGTGACTCAGGGGACAGGGGGCTTGATGGCTACACCTTC
.,.,TRBV15,TRBJ1-1,CATSRDFSGTEAFF,TGTGCCACCAGCAGAGATTTTTCGGGCACTGAAGCTTTCTTT
TRBD1,.,TRBV5-5,TRBJ1-2,CASSFPGTGRGYTF,TGTGCCAGCAGCTTCCCCGGGACAGGGAGAGGCTACACCTTC
TRBD1,.,TRBV7-3,TRBJ2-3,CASSSAGGTDTQYF,TGTGCCAGCAGCTCCGCAGGGGGAACAGATACGCAGTATTTT
TRBD1,.,TRBV18,TRBJ2-7,CASSPLGQEGVEQYF,TGTGCCAGCTCACCATTGGGACAGGAGGGGGTCGAGCAGTACTTC
.,.,TRBV2,TRBJ1-6,CASSERGGDSPLHF,TGTGCCAGCAGTGAAAGGGGGGGGGATTCACCCCTCCACTTT
TRBD1,.,TRBV18,TRBJ1-1,CASSPTGQGVGGAFF,TGTGCCAGCTCACCAACGGGACAGGGGGTCGGTGGAGCTTTCTTT
.,.,TRBV10-3,TRBJ2-7,CAISTSRYEQYF,TGTGCCATCAGTACAAGTCGTTACGAGCAGTACTTC
.,.,TRBV2,TRBJ1-1,CASSVVGGGGTEAFF,TGTGCCAGCAGTGTAGTAGGGGGTGGCGGCACTGAAGCTTTCTTT
TRBD2,.,TRBV4-2,TRBJ2-7,CASSQVSSGGYEQYF,TGTGCCAGCAGCCAAGTGTCTAGCGGGGGCTACGAGCAGTACTTC
TRBD1,.,TRBV7-6,TRBJ1-5,CASSRTGGDNQPQHF,TGTGCCAGCAGCCGGACAGGTGGTGACAATCAGCCCCAGCATTTT
.,.,TRBV6-1,TRBJ1-2,CASPGRAYGYTF,TGTGCCAGCCCGGGCAGGGCCTATGGCTACACCTTC
TRBD1,.,TRBV10-3,TRBJ1-5,CAISESRDRVNQPQHF,TGTGCCATCAGTGAGTCGAGGGACAGGGTCAATCAGCCCCAGCATTTT
TRBD2,.,TRBV5-1,TRBJ2-3,CASSPGLAGEYSDTQYF,TGCGCCAGCAGCCCCGGACTAGCGGGGGAGTATTCAGATACGCAGTATTTT
TRBD1,.,TRBV2,TRBJ1-5,CASSETIPGQGGQPQHF,TGTGCCAGCAGTGAAACGATACCGGGACAGGGTGGTCAGCCCCAGCATTTT
TRBD1,once,TRBV5-6,TRBJ2-3,CASSLDGTGGIDTQYF,TGTGCCAGCAGCTTGGACGGGACAGGGGGAATAGATACGCAGTATTTT
.,.,TRBV7-6,TRBJ2-5,CASSLNRGETQYF,TGTGCCAGCAGCTTAAATAGGGGTGAGACCCAGTACTTC
.,.,TRBV13,TRBJ2-1,CASSLGPRARSYNEQFF,TGTGCCAGCAGCTTAGGCCCCAGGGCGCGGTCCTACAATGAGCAGTTCTTC
.,.,TRBV25-1,TRBJ2-2,CASSHPRTAGELFF,TGTGCCAGCAGTCACCCTAGGACAGCCGGGGAGCTGTTTTTT
.,.,TRBV4-1,TRBJ2-3,CASSQDDAGDTDTQYF,TGCGCCAGCAGCCAAGACGACGCAGGGGACACAGATACGCAGTATTTT
TRBD1,.,TRBV19,TRBJ1-1,CVSSNHRGGYAFF,TGTGTCAGTAGTAATCACAGGGGTGGATATGCTTTCTTT
TRBD2,.,TRBV11-2,TRBJ2-5,CASSLSGGRGETQYF,TGTGCCAGCAGCTTAAGCGGGGGGAGGGGGGAGACCCAGTACTTC
TRBD1,.,TRBV27,TRBJ1-5,CASTSGGGDQPQHF,TGTGCCAGCACCTCGGGAGGGGGCGATCAGCCCCAGCATTTT
TRBD1,.,TRBV27,TRBJ1-2,CASSRQGASGYTF,TGTGCCAGCAGTAGACAGGGGGCCTCTGGCTACACCTTC
TRBD2,.,TRBV7-9,TRBJ2-3,CASSSGTSGGASADTQYF,TGTGCCAGCAGCTCCGGGACTAGCGGGGGGGCCTCGGCAGATACGCAGTATTTT
TRBD1,.,TRBV7-9,TRBJ1-4,CASSLARTGGVSTNEKLFF,TGTGCCAGCAGCTTAGCGCGGACAGGGGGCGTTTCAACTAATGAAAAACTGTTTTTT
.,few,TRBV6-5,TRBJ1-4,CASRQGSANEKLFF,TGTGCCAGCAGACAGGGATCGGCTAATGAAAAACTGTTTTTT
.,.,TRBV7-3,TRBJ2-1,CASSLTGTNNEQFF,TGTGCCAGCAGCTTAACGGGCACGAACAATGAGCAGTTCTTC
.,.,TRBV11-2,TRBJ1-1,CASSPIRGRVGFEAFF,TGTGCCAGCAGCCCTATCAGGGGTCGGGTGGGCTTTGAAGCTTTCTTT
.,.,TRBV5-4,TRBJ1-1,CASRLQLANTEAFF,TGTGCCAGCAGACTACAGCTAGCGAACACTGAAGCTTTCTTT
.,.,TRBV6-5,TRBJ2-5,CASSYGGGGETQYF,TGTGCCAGCAGTTACGGTGGGGGCGGGGAGACCCAGTACTTC
.,.,TRBV7-8,TRBJ1-6,CASSSRDLSSPLHF,TGTGCCAGCAGCTCTCGGGACTTAAGCTCACCCCTCCACTTT
.,.,TRBV6-1,TRBJ2-7,CASRAGGTSTDEQYF,TGTGCCAGCAGGGCAGGGGGGACCTCTACGGACGAGCAGTACTTC
.,.,TRBV10-1,TRBJ2-5,CASKQTQYF,TGCGCCAGCAAGCAGACCCAGTACTTC
TRBD2,.,TRBV13,TRBJ2-1,CASRPRLAANNEQFF,TGTGCCAGCAGGCCTCGACTAGCGGCAAACAATGAGCAGTTCTTC
.,.,TRBV11-2,TRBJ2-7,CASSRGAGRHEQYF,TGTGCCAGCAGTCGCGGGGCAGGGAGGCACGAGCAGTACTTC
.,.,TRBV27,TRBJ2-6,CASSLSRLRSGANVLTF,TGTGCCAGCAGTTTATCGAGGTTACGCTCTGGGGCCAACGTCCTGACTTTC
TRBD2,.,TRBV5-6,TRBJ2-2,CASSLIREGAGELFF,TGTGCCAGCAGCTTGATACGGGAGGGCGCCGGGGAGCTGTTTTTT
.,.,TRBV29-1,TRBJ2-7,CSVIGLGTYEQYF,TGCAGCGTTATCGGACTGGGAACCTACGAGCAGTACTTC